What follows describes a single TCR beta chain. This clonotype was counted at least ten times. It lacks a known antigen. Per-base qualities were not stored, and no clone one base away is much larger. The data belong to a study of early T cells in non-severe SARS-CoV-2 infection (dated by TCRdb to the early 2020s). Regarding the study in general: Because TCR sequencing relied on bulk RNA taken from unsorted whole blood, pairing of alpha and beta chains was not possible.

Libraries were built with 5' RACE. Instrument on record: NextSeq 500. The TCR library protocol attached unique molecular identifiers to individual cDNA molecules to correct for sequencing error and PCR bias. Both TCR alpha and beta chains were sequenced, and tight co-correlation was observed between alpha and beta sequence abundances in each sample. Per the source publication's procedure: Decombinator V4 was used to annotate the V gene, J gene and CDR3 of the TCR sequences. TCRs were defined as expanded if a significant change between any two time points was detected under a Poisson model with p below 0.0001. TCR abundances were normalised to the total number of TCRs sequenced per sample and were expressed as counts per million. TRAV1-2 paired with TRAJ12, TRAJ20 or TRAJ33 defined MAIT TCRs, while TRAV10 paired with TRAJ18 defined iNKT TCRs. VDJdb, accessed 1 November 2021, was searched for CMV, EBV and SARS-CoV-2 annotated TCRs, excluding TCRs annotated for multiple antigens. TCRdb's own reprocessing of the public reads used fastp at Q25 and MiXCR and kept productive beta chains. Under each unique CDR3 protein, matching rows form one entry showing the most common genes and DNA. The V and J calls come from TCRdb's annotation, not from the publication. A total of some 40,000 distinct CDR3 sequences appear in this sample, approximately 4.1% of them only once. Approximately 9.1% of the sample is held by the ten biggest clonotypes.

What the authors observed across the whole study: VDJdb matching was skewed toward anti-spike CD8 responses and likely underestimated virus-specific expansions by missing private and CD4 specificities.

Trimming costs V 1 base and J 4 bases, and their ends lie 10 bases apart. From the germline V gene (reference sequence), CDR1 is DFQATT and CDR2 is SNEGSKA. From the cysteine up to the phenylalanine, the CDR3 has a length of 13 residues. The sequence is cut down to CDR3 DNA, 39 bases in frame from base 1. The study was a case-control design nested within a healthcare worker cohort in London, UK, with weekly nasopharyngeal swab PCR tests and blood sampling. Healthcare workers were enrolled in the week of the UK lockdown, from 23 to 31 March 2020, and were followed every week for up to about 16 weeks.

The sequence is built from TRBV20-1 and TRBJ1-1; the D gene cannot be resolved reliably. This clonotype originated in an adult who was a healthcare worker with PCR-confirmed SARS-CoV-2 infection or an uninfected control (not recorded which). What was sequenced was whole blood. This receptor has the CDR3 CSARGGMSTEAFF. In nucleotide form, the sequence is TGCAGTGCTAGAGGAGGGATGAGCACTGAAGCTTTCTTT.